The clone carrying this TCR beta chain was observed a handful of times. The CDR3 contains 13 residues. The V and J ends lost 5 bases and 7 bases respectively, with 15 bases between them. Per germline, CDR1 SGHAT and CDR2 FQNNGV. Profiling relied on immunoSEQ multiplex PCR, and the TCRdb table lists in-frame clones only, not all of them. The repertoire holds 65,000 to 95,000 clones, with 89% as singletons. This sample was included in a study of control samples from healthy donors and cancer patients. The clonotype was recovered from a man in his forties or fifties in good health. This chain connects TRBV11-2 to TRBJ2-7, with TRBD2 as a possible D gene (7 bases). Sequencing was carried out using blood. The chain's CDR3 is CASSPGGSREQYF. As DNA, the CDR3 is TGTGCCAGCAGCCCGGGGGGCAGCCGTGAGCAGTACTTC.